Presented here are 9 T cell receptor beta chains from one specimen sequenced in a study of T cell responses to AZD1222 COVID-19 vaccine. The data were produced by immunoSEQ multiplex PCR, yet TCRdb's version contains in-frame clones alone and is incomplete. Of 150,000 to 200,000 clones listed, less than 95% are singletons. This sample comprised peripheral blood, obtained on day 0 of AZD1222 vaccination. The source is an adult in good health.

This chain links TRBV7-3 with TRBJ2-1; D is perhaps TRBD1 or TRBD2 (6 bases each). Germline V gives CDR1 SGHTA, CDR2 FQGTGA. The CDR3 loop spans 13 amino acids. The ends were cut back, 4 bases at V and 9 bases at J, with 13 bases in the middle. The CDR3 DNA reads TGTGCCAGCAGCTACCCGGGGGCAGCTGAGCAGTTCTTC. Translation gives CASSYPGAAEQFF.

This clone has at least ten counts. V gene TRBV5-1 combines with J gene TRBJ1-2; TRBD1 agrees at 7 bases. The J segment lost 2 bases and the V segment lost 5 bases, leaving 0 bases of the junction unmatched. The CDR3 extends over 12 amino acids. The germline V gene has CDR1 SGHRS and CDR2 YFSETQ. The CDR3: CASRGQNYGYTF. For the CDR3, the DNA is TGCGCCAGCAGGGGACAGAACTATGGCTACACCTTC.

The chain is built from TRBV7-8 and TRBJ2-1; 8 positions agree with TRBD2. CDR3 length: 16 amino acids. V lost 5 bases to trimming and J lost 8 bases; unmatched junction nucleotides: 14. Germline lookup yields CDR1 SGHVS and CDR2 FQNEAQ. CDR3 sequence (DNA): TGTGCCAGCAGCCGGACCCCCCGGGGGGGCCCTCATGAGCAGTTCTTC. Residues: CASSRTPRGGPHEQFF.

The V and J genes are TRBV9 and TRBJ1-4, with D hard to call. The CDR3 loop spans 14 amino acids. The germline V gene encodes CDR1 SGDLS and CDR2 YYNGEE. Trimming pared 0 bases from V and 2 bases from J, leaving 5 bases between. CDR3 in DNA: TGTGCCAGCAGCGTAGACAGTACTAATGAAAAACTGTTTTTT. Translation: CASSVDSTNEKLFF.

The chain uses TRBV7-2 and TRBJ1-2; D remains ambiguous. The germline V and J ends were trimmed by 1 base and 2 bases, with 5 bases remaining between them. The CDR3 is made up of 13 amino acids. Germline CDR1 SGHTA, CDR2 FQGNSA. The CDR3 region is CASSLGQNYGYTF. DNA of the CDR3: TGTGCCAGCAGCTTAGGACAAAACTATGGCTACACCTTC.

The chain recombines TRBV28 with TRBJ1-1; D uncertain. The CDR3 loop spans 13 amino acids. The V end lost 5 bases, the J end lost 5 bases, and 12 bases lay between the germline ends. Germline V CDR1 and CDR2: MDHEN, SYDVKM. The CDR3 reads CASSPPTYTEAFF. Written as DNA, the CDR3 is TGTGCCAGCAGTCCTCCCACCTATACTGAAGCTTTCTTT.

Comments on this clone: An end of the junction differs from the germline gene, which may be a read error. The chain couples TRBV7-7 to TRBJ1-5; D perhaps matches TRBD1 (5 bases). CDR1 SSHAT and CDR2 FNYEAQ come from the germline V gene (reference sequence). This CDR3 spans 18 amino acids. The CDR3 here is CASSLLCFLWGMGQPQHF. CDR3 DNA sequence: TGTGCTAGCAGCTTATTATGTTTTTTGTGGGGGATGGGACAGCCCCAGCATTTT. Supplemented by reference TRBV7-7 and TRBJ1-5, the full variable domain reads GAGVSQSPRYKVTKRGQDVTLRCDPISSHATLYWYQQALGQGPEFLTYFNYEAQPDKSGLPSDRFSAERPEGSISTLTIQRTEQRDSAMYRCASSLLCFLWGMGQPQHFGDGTRLSIL.

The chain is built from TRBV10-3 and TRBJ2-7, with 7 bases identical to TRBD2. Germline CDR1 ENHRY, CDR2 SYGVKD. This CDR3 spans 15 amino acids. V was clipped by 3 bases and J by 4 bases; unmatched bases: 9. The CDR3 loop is CAISDPGGIGYEQYF. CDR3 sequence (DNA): TGTGCCATCAGTGACCCCGGGGGGATTGGGTACGAGCAGTACTTC.

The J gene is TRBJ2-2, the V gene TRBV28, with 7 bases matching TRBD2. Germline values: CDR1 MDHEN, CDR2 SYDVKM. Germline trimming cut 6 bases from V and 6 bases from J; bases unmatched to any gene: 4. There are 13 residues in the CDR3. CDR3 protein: CASRGGLAGELFF. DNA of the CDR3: TGTGCCAGCAGGGGAGGACTAGCCGGGGAGCTGTTTTTT.